The clone carrying this TCR beta chain was found many times. This sample was taken from a study of early T cells in non-severe SARS-CoV-2 infection. Germline-derived CDR1 and CDR2 are LGHNA and YSLEER. V gave up 0 bases and J gave up 5 bases, with 5 bases separating them. This CDR3 has 13 residues. TCRdb reprocessed the 5' RACE reads with MiXCR, giving one entry per CDR3 protein. The table records about 110,000 distinct CDR3 sequences, 8.5% to 14% of them present only once. The chain has TRBV4-3 and TRBJ2-1; unclear D gene. The material sequenced was whole blood. This TCR derives from an adult who was a healthcare worker with PCR-confirmed SARS-CoV-2 infection or an uninfected control (not recorded which). The CDR3 region is CASSQDRNNEQFF. The CDR3 DNA reads as TGCGCCAGCAGCCAAGATAGAAACAATGAGCAGTTCTTC.